Shown below are 9 T cell receptor beta chains from a single sample sequenced in a study of blood T cells in healthy people across ages. Combining a sample-barcoded 5' primer with a J-beta primer mix, a second PCR ran for 7 to 11 cycles. TCRdb passed the 5' RACE reads through MiXCR, listing each CDR3 protein once. Here the sample spans about 1.1 million distinct CDR3 sequences, 35% to 40% being singletons. The sequenced sample consisted of blood. These receptors all come from a man between 18 and 29 years old in good health.

This clonotype came up a few times. The chain is built from TRBV7-9 and TRBJ1-2; perhaps TRBD1 as D (6 bases). This CDR3 spans 15 amino acids. The germline V gene has CDR1 SEHNR and CDR2 FQNEAQ (reference sequence). Trimming took 3 bases from V and 6 from J, leaving 17 bases between them. The CDR3 region is CASSLGEQGFHGYTF. The DNA for the CDR3 is TGTGCCAGCAGCTTGGGAGAACAGGGATTCCATGGCTACACCTTC. The whole variable domain, remainder taken from reference TRBV7-9 and TRBJ1-2, is DTGVSQNPRHKITKRGQNVTFRCDPISEHNRLYWYRQTLGQGPEFLTYFQNEAQLEKSRLLSDRFSAERPKGSFSTLEIQRTEQGDSAMYLCASSLGEQGFHGYTFGSGTRLTVV.

This clonotype was counted once. The CDR3 DNA is TGTGCCACCAGTGATTTTAGGTCTTCCATCCATGAGCAGTTCTTC. This gives the protein CATSDFRSSIHEQFF. The chain is built from TRBV24-1 and TRBJ2-1; D call uncertain. The CDR3 has 15 amino acids. V gave up 1 base and J gave up 8 bases, with 14 bases separating them. The V gene's germline CDR1 is KGHDR and CDR2 SFDVKD.

The table lists this clonotype with a few counts. This chain links TRBV7-3 with TRBJ1-1; TRBD1 aligns across 9 bases. This CDR3 has 15 residues. V lost 0 bases, J lost 5 bases, and 4 bases stayed unmatched. Germline CDR1 is SGHTA and CDR2 is FQGTGA. The CDR3 region has the DNA TGTGCCAGCAGCTTAACAGGGGACAGGGCTACTGAAGCTTTCTTT. Residues: CASSLTGDRATEAFF.

The chain joins TRBV25-1 to TRBJ2-3, with a weak D call TRBD2 (6 bases). The CDR3 is 17 amino acids. Per germline, CDR1 MGHDK and CDR2 SYGVNS. V was cut by 3 bases and J by 3 bases, with 19 bases left in between. CDR3 region: CASSEGRLEFITDTQYF. As DNA, the CDR3 is TGTGCCAGCAGTGAGGGTCGACTAGAGTTCATAACAGATACGCAGTATTTT.

The chain couples TRBV3-1 to TRBJ1-6, with a tentative D call TRBD1 (5 bases). The V end lost 4 bases, the J end lost 5 bases, and 12 bases lay between the germline ends. Per the germline V gene, CDR1 is LGHDT and CDR2 is YNNKEL (reference sequence). The CDR3 totals 15 residues. CDR3 sequence reads: CASSLGTTNNSPLHF. The CDR3, as DNA: TGTGCCAGCAGCCTCGGGACGACGAATAATTCACCCCTCCACTTT.

The CDR3 reads CASRPQGGTDTQYF. Here the CDR3 DNA reads TGTGCCAGCAGACCACAGGGGGGTACAGATACGCAGTATTTT. This sequence joins TRBV2 and TRBJ2-3, with 8 bases matching TRBD1. The V and J ends lost 6 bases and 3 bases, in that order; junction bases with no gene match: 5. The CDR3 has 14 amino acids. The V gene's germline CDR1 is SNHLY and CDR2 FYNNEI.

V usage is TRBV29-1 and J usage is TRBJ2-2, with unresolved D. The germline V gene encodes CDR1 SQVTM and CDR2 ANQGSEA. Trimming took 7 bases from V and 4 from J, leaving 10 bases between them. The CDR3 runs 12 residues. CDR3 sequence reads: CSAFLSTGELFF. The CDR3 DNA is TGCAGCGCATTCCTTAGCACCGGGGAGCTGTTTTTT.

In the case of this clonotype: A much larger clone differs from this one at a single base, so this may be a read error. The chain employs TRBV20-1 and TRBJ2-3, with a possible D match to TRBD2 (5 bases). The CDR3 extends over 16 amino acids. Germline V CDR1 and CDR2: DFQATT, SNEGSKA (reference sequence). DNA for the CDR3: TGCAGTGTTAGAGATTTAGCTGAGGGTAACACAGATACGCAGTATTTT. It is translated as CSVRDLAEGNTDTQYF.

In this sample, this clonotype turned up a few times. The rearrangement links TRBV20-1 to TRBJ1-5; 8 bases agree with TRBD1. Germline V gene sequence: CDR1 DFQATT, CDR2 SNEGSKA (reference sequence). The V and J ends lost 6 bases and 1 base, in that order; junction bases with no gene match: 8. The CDR3 spans 15 residues. CDR3 region: CSATRQGASNQPQHF. CDR3 bases: TGCAGTGCCACTCGTCAGGGGGCGAGCAATCAGCCCCAGCATTTT.